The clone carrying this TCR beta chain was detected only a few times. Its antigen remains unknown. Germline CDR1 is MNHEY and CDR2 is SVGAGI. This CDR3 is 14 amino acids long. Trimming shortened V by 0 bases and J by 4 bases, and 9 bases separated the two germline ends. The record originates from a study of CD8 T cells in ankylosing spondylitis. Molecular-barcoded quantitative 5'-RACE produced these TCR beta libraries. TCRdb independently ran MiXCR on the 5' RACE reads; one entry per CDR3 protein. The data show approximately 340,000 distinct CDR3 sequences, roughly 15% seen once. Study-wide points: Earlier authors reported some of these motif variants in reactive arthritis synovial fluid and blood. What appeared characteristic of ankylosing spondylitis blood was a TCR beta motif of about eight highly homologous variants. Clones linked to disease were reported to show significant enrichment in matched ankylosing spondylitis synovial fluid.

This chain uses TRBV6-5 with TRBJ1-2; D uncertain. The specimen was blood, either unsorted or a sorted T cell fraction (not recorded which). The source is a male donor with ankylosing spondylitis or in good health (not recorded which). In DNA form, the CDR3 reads TGTGCCAGCAGTTACTCGAAAGCAGGCTATGGCTACACCTTC. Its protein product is CASSYSKAGYGYTF.